This T cell receptor beta chain was obtained from a study of molecular identifiers for immune sequencing clone quantification. Study observations and caveats: Spiked Jurkat TCR RNA equivalent to one cell reportedly surfaced among approximately 990,000 naive cells. Over 99% of CMV-specific effector molecules, but under 1% of naive ones, were in clones above 20 copies.

The CDR3 loop spans 14 amino acids. V was clipped by 10 bases and J by 0 bases, with 14 bases between them. Germline CDR1 and CDR2: MDHEN and SYDVKM. Each library that profiled naive CD8 cells came from around 20,000 to 990,000 sorted cells with 10%, 30% or 50% RNA. This clonotype was detected a few times. Its antigen is still unknown. Previously described methods and listed TCR primers produced bulk TCR libraries. One entry per CDR3 protein results from TCRdb running MiXCR on the PCR reads. The data show approximately 550,000 distinct CDR3 sequences, with roughly 23% seen just once and 0.7% to 0.95% held by the top ten.

Material for sequencing was naive CD8+ T cells from blood, with Jurkat cell RNA spiked in. Subset meaning: FACS-sorted CD8+CD4-CCR7+CD45RA+ naive T cells. The sequence came from a human donor in good health. Some libraries in this study had Jurkat cell RNA spiked in. This rearrangement joins TRBV28 to TRBJ2-3; D is possibly TRBD1 or TRBD2 (6 bases each). The CDR3 bases are TGTGCCACCGGGGGCGGAGCTAGCACAGATACGCAGTATTTT. It encodes CATGGGASTDTQYF.